This T cell receptor beta chain was obtained from a study of blood T cell repertoires in COVID-19. At the level of the study: Whether acute or convalescent, the COVID-19 samples came from the United States, Italy and Spain.

Trimming shortened V by 6 bases and J by 0 bases, and 9 bases separated the two germline ends. The CDR3 spans 14 residues. Germline V CDR1 and CDR2: MNHEY, SVGAGI. Profiling relied on immunoSEQ multiplex PCR, and the TCRdb table lists in-frame clones only, not all of them. The table includes around 42,000 clones, roughly nine tenths detected once. The receptor comes from a man aged 25 to 40 with active or convalescent COVID-19. Sequencing was carried out using peripheral blood. The chain combines TRBV6-5 with TRBJ1-5; D ambiguous. CDR3 amino acids: CASRPAISNQPQHF. The CDR3, as DNA: TGTGCCAGCAGACCAGCGATTAGCAATCAGCCCCAGCATTTT.